This T cell receptor beta chain comes out of a study of beta chain features in type 1 diabetes. The CDR3 totals 17 residues. The germline gives CDR1 SEHNR, CDR2 FQNEAQ (reference sequence). V lost 3 bases to trimming and J lost 4 bases; unmatched junction nucleotides: 13. Overall study results and limits: In every one of the four CD4+ subsets, TCRB CDR3s were moderately but significantly shorter in Type 1 diabetes patients.

cDNA synthesis used the whole RNA isolate, giving expressed TCRB sequences. Profiled with immunoSEQ multiplex PCR; TCRdb holds only in-frame clones, not every one. The profile shows roughly 500,000 clones, around 28% of them singletons. Regarding this clone: Its antigen is unidentified.

The sequenced sample was naive CD4+ T cells from blood. This TCR was recovered from a man between 18 and 29 years old in good health. The chain combines TRBV7-9 with TRBJ2-7, with 9 bases aligning to TRBD1. The CDR3 sequence is CASSFGVPGQGNYEQYF. Written as DNA, the CDR3 is TGTGCCAGCAGCTTCGGGGTACCGGGACAGGGAAATTACGAGCAGTACTTC.